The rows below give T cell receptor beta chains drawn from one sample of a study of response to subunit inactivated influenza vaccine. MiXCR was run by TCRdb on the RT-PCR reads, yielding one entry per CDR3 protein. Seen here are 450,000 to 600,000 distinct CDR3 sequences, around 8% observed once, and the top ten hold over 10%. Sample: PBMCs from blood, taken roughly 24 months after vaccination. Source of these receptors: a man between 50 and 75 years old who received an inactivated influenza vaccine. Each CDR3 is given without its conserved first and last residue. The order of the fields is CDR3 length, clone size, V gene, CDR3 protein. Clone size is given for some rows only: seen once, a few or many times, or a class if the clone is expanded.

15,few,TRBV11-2,ASSLDDWTDLSYEQY
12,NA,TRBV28,ASSKGSWRPEQY
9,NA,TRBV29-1,SVGTSMGQY
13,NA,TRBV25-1,ASSDPSKGLLEQY
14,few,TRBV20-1,SATFPLTSGRGEQF
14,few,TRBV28,ASTLAGGTWNTEAF
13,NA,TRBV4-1,ASSPLGAGVDTQY
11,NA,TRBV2,ASSEEGSGSQY
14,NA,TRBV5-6,ASSATGTGPAYEQY
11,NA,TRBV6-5,ASSYPGSDGYT
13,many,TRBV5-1,ASSPGTGKTDTQY
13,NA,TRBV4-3,ASSQDLAGTYEQF
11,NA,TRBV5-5,ASGTDKPYEQY
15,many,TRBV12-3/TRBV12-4,ASSRSFGHSSTDTQY
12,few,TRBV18,ASSNRGGRQPQH
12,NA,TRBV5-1,ASSLSTRFYEQY
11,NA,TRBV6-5,ASSFKQSGEQY
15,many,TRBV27,ASHPQAGASGSYEQY